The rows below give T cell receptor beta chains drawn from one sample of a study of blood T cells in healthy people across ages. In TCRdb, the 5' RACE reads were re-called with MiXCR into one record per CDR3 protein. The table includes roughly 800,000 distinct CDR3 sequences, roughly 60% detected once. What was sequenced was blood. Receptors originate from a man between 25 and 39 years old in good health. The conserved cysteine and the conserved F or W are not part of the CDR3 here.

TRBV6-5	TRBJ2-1	ASSYSTLANEQF
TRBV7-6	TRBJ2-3	ASSVGEFGTQY
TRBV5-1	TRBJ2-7	ASSPRGGGSSYEQY
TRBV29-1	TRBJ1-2	SVDRFYGYT
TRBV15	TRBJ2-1	ATSREGAEQF
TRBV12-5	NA	ASGPGSSYNEQY
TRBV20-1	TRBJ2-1	SARQVPSSYNEQF
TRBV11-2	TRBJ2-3	ASSLDWLAGVDTQY
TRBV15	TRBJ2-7	ATSRDPGQGYEQY
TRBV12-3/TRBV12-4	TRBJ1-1	ASSWERPQAF
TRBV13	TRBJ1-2	ASSLVGRVSGYT
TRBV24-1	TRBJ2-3	ATSDPISADTQY
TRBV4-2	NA	ASSQGPWGGRNIQY
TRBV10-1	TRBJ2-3	ASSDGAKSTDTQY
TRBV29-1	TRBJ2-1	SVTPSGTYEQF
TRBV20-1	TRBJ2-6	SASLISGANVLT
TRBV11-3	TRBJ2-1	ASSKNRGGYNEQF
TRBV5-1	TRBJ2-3	ASSYPDPDTQY
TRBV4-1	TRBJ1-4	ASSHVGQGLF
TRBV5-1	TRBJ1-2	ASSPKTGTSYGYT
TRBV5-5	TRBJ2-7	ASSPLGQANYEQY
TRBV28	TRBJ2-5	ASSLPAVEQY
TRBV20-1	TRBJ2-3	SARDSFGADVGRSTDTQY
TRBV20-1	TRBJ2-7	SARDLAGTFEQY
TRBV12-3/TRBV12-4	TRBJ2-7	ASSYWRVRTYEQY
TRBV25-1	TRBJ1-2	ASSERGQAYGYT
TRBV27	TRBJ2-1	ASGPNRLSDNEQF
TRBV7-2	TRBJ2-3	ASSFPAGGTDTQY
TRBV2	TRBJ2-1	ASKGGRAGYNEQF
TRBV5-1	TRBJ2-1	ASSLRQSAYYNEQF
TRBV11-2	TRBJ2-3	ASRRDTQY
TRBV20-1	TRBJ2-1	SAHTGGLEQF
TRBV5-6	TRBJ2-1	ASSFTGTSHIHEQF
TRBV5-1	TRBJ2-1	ASSYSAPGTHEQF
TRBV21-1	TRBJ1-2	ASSKDGQGGYGYT
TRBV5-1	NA	ASSSGDEETQY
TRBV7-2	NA	ASSLAGRVGEQY